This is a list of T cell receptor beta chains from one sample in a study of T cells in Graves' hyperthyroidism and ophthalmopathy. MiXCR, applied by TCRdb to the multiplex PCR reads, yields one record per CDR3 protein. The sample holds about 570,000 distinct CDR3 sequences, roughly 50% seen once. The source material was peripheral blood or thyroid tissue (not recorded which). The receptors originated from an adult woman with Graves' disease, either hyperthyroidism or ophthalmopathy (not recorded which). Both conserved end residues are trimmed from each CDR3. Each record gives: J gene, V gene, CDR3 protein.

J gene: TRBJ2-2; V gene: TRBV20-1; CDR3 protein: SARDLGQGDTGELF
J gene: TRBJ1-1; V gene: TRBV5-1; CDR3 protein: ASSLPTIPLTEAF
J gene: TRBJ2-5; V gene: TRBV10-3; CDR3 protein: AISASPADQY
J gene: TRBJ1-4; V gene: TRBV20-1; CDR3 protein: SARPHRGLSEKLF
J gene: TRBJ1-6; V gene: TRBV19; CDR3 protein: ASTDGNNSPLH
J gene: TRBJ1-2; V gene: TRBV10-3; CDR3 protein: AISLAGGYYGYT
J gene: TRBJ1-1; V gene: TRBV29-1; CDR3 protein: SATGGGDRSNTEAF
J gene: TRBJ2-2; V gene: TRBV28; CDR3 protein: ASTRRTGELF
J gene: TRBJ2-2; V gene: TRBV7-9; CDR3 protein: ASSPHAAGELF
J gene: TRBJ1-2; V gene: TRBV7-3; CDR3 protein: ASSVGKGYGYT
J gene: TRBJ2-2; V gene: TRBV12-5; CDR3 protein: ASGSGVGSVKNTGELF
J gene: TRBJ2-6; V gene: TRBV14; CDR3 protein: ASSQWDSGANVLT
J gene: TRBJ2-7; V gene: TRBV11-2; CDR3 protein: ASSRLGGPGEQY
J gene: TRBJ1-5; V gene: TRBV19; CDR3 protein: ASSSSGERQPQH
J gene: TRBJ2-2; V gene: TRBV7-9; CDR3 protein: ASSPDSSSNTGELF
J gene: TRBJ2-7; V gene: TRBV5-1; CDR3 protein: ASSSSTSGSSYEQY